This TCR beta chain was sequenced for a study of Graves' ophthalmopathy and Graves' hyperthyroidism. This clonotype was counted many times. Stable hyperthyroidism was defined by absence of ophthalmopathy within 18 months of follow-up. Scientists amplified the TCR beta CDR3 regions from RNA transcripts. HTBI-primed first-round RT-PCR preceded second-round multiplex PCR. TCRdb processed the multiplex PCR reads anew with MiXCR; each CDR3 protein has one entry. The sample contains about 370,000 distinct CDR3 sequences, about 18% of which appear only once. Germline V gives CDR1 MNHEY, CDR2 SMNVEV (reference sequence). The CDR3 contains 13 residues. The V and J ends lost 4 bases and 8 bases respectively, with 9 bases between them.

The gene calls are TRBV27 and TRBJ1-6, with no clear D. This sequence originates from an adult woman with stable Graves' hyperthyroidism. Sequencing was carried out using peripheral blood. DNA of the CDR3: TGTGCCAGCAGTTCCAGATCGGATTCACCCCTCCACTTT. Amino acid sequence: CASSSRSDSPLHF.